Listed below are T cell receptor beta chains from one sample, sequenced in a study of early T cells in non-severe SARS-CoV-2 infection. TCRdb re-analysed the 5' RACE reads in MiXCR, keeping a single row per CDR3 protein. Of tens of thousands of distinct CDR3 sequences in the sample, about 4.4% were seen once. The sample taken for sequencing was whole blood. The origin of the receptors is an adult who was a healthcare worker with PCR-confirmed SARS-CoV-2 infection or an uninfected control (not recorded which). Each CDR3 is given with its conserved first and last residue. Each record gives: J gene, V gene, clone size, D gene, CDR3 DNA, CDR3 protein. A D gene is named only where the DNA matches it firmly. Clone size, where shown, is once, few, many, or a class for clones that have expanded.

j_gene: TRBJ2-1; v_gene: TRBV24-1; abundance: many; d_gene: NA; CDR3nt: TGTGCCACCAGTGATCCACGCTTGAGGGAAATAAATGAGCAGTTCTTC; CDR3aa: CATSDPRLREINEQFF
j_gene: TRBJ1-1; v_gene: TRBV6-1; abundance: many; d_gene: NA; CDR3nt: TGTGCCAGCAGTGGGCGGTCCACTGAAGCTTTCTTT; CDR3aa: CASSGRSTEAFF
j_gene: TRBJ2-3; v_gene: TRBV20-1; abundance: medium-sized; d_gene: NA; CDR3nt: TGCAGTGCTAGAGATCAGGGTGGGCGGGAGCAGTATTTT; CDR3aa: CSARDQGGREQYF
j_gene: TRBJ2-4; v_gene: TRBV3-1; abundance: many; d_gene: TRBD1; CDR3nt: TGTGCCAGCAGCCTCCACCGGACAGGGAGTAACATTCAGTACTTC; CDR3aa: CASSLHRTGSNIQYF
j_gene: TRBJ2-3; v_gene: TRBV2; abundance: few; d_gene: TRBD2; CDR3nt: TGTGCCAGCAGCTTGACTAGCGGGGCAGATACGCAGTATTTT; CDR3aa: CASSLTSGADTQYF
j_gene: TRBJ2-7; v_gene: TRBV7-9; abundance: NA; d_gene: TRBD2; CDR3nt: TGTGCCCTGCAGCGGGAGGAGGGAGAGCAGTACTTC; CDR3aa: CALQREEGEQYF
j_gene: TRBJ2-3; v_gene: TRBV20-1; abundance: few; d_gene: NA; CDR3nt: TGCAGTGCTCGACTAGTCGATACGCAGTATTTT; CDR3aa: CSARLVDTQYF
j_gene: TRBJ1-2; v_gene: TRBV18; abundance: many; d_gene: TRBD1; CDR3nt: TGTGCCAGCTCACCACTCGACAGGGAGGATGGCTACACCTTC; CDR3aa: CASSPLDREDGYTF
j_gene: TRBJ1-1; v_gene: TRBV5-1; abundance: many; d_gene: NA; CDR3nt: TGCGCCAGCAGCTCCGTGACAGCCGGCGACACTGAAGCTTTCTTT; CDR3aa: CASSSVTAGDTEAFF
j_gene: TRBJ2-1; v_gene: TRBV7-9; abundance: medium-sized; d_gene: NA; CDR3nt: TGTGCCAGCAGCTTAGAGCCCGGAGGTCGGTTCTTC; CDR3aa: CASSLEPGGRFF
j_gene: TRBJ2-3; v_gene: TRBV14; abundance: once; d_gene: NA; CDR3nt: TGTGCCAGCAGCCAAGGAATGGGAGATACGCAGTATTTT; CDR3aa: CASSQGMGDTQYF
j_gene: TRBJ2-1; v_gene: TRBV20-1; abundance: many; d_gene: NA; CDR3nt: TGCAGTGCCCGGAGGTCGGGGGCAGAGGAGCAGTTCTTC; CDR3aa: CSARRSGAEEQFF
j_gene: TRBJ2-7; v_gene: TRBV30; abundance: many; d_gene: NA; CDR3nt: TGTGCCTGGAGTGGTTCCGGCCCCTACGAGCAGTACTTC; CDR3aa: CAWSGSGPYEQYF